Given below is one T cell receptor (beta chain) in context. The sample belongs to a study of blood T cells in healthy people across ages. Next came a second PCR, run for 7 to 11 cycles, which used a sample-barcoded 5' primer along with a J-beta primer mix. Each CDR3 protein is one row after TCRdb ran MiXCR on the 5' RACE reads. The data contain about 1 million distinct CDR3 sequences, around 43% of them singletons. The CDR3 is made up of 16 amino acids. Germline CDR1 reads MDHEN; CDR2 reads SYDVKM. With V trimmed by 4 bases and J by 1 base, 7 bases remained unmatched. The rearrangement links TRBV28 to TRBJ1-2; 9 nucleotides align to TRBD1. The sequencing input was blood. The source of this sequence is a woman in her fifties or sixties in good health. CDR3 DNA sequence: TGTGCCAGCAGTTCGACAGGGGGGCCTCGTAACTATGGCTACACCTTC. This gives the protein CASSSTGGPRNYGYTF.